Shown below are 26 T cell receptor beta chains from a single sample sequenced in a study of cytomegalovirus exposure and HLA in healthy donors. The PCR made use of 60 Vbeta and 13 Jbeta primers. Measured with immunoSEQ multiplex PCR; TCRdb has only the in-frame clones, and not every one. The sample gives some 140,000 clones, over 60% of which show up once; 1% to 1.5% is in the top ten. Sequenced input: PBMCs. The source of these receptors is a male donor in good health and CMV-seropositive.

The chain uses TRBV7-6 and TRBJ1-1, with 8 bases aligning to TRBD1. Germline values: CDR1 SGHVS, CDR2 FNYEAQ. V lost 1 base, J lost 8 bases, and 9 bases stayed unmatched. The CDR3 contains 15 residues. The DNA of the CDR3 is TGTGCCAGCAGCTTAGAGACCGGGACAGGCCGCGAAGCTTTCTTT. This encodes CASSLETGTGREAFF.

The DNA of the CDR3 is TGTGCCAGCTCATCAGTTCCCAACACCGGGGAGCTGTTTTTT. Protein: CASSSVPNTGELFF. This chain uses TRBV18 with TRBJ2-2, with D unclear. This CDR3 spans 14 amino acids. V lost 5 bases and J 2 bases, leaving 9 bases between the germline ends. The germline V gene encodes CDR1 KGHSH and CDR2 LQKENI.

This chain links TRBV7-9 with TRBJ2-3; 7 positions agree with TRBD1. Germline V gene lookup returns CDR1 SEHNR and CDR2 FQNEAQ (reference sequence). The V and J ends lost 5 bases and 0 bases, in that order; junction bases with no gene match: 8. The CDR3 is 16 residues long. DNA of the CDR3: TGTGCCAGCAGCCTAGGACAGGCTGCCAGCACAGATACGCAGTATTTT. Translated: CASSLGQAASTDTQYF.

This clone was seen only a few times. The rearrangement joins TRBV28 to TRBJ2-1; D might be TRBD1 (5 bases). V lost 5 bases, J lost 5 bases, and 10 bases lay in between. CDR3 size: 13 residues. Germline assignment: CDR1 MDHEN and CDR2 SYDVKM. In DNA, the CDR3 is TGTGCCAGCAGTCAGGGTTCCCACAATGAGCAGTTCTTC. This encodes CASSQGSHNEQFF.

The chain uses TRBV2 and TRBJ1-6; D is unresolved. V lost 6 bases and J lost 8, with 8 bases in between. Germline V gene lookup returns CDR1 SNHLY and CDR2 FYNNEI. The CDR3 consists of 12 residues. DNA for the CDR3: TGTGCCAGCAGGTCCTCCGATTCACCCCTCCACTTT. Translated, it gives CASRSSDSPLHF.

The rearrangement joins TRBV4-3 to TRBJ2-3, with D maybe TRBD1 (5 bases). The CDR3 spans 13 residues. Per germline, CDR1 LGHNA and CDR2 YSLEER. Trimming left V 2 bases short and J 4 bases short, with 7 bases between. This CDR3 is CASSQRTSDTQYF. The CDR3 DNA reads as TGCGCCAGCAGCCAAAGGACATCAGATACGCAGTATTTT.

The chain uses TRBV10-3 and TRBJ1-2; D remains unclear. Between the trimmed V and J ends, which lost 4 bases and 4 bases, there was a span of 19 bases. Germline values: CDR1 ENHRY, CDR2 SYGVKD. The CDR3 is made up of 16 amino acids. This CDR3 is CAISGIGRLEGYGYTF. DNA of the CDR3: TGTGCCATCAGTGGAATTGGACGACTGGAGGGCTATGGCTACACCTTC.

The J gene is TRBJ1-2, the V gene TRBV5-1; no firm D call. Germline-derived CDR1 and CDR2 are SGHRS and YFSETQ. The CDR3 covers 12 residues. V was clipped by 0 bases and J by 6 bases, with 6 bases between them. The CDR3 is CASSLAGDGYTF. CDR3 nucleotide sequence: TGCGCCAGCAGCTTGGCCGGGGATGGCTACACCTTC.

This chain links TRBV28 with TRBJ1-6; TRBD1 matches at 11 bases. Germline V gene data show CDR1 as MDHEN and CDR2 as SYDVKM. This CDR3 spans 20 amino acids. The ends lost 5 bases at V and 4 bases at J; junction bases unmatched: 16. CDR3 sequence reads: CASSPLGRDRGDLYNSPLHF. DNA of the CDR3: TGTGCCAGCAGTCCCTTAGGCAGGGACAGGGGGGACCTTTATAATTCACCCCTCCACTTT.

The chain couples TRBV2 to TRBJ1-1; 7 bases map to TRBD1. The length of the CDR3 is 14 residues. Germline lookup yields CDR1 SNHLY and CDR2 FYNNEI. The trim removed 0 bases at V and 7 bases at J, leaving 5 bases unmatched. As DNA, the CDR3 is TGTGCCAGCAGTGAAGCGGGACAGACCCATGAAGCTTTCTTT. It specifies CASSEAGQTHEAFF.

The CDR3 DNA follows: TGCGCCAGCAGCCAACGCACAGGGGGGGGCAATCAGCCCCAGCATTTT. Translated, it gives CASSQRTGGGNQPQHF. The J gene is TRBJ1-5, the V gene TRBV4-1, with 8 nucleotides matching TRBD1. The V gene end was trimmed by 2 bases and the J gene end by 2 bases; junction bases not matched to a gene: 5. CDR1 is MGHRA and CDR2 is YSYEKL in the germline V gene. This CDR3 region has 16 residues.

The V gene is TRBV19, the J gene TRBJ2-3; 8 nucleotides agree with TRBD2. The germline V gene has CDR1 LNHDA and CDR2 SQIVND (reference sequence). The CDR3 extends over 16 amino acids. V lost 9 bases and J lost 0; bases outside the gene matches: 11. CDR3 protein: CASHTGREASTDTQYF. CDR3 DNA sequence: TGTGCCAGCCACACTGGGCGGGAGGCTAGCACAGATACGCAGTATTTT. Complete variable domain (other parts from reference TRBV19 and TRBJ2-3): DGGITQSPKYLFRKEGQNVTLSCEQNLNHDAMYWYRQDPGQGLRLIYYSQIVNDFQKGDIAEGYSVSREKKESFPLTVTSAQKNPTAFYLCASHTGREASTDTQYFGPGTRLTVL.

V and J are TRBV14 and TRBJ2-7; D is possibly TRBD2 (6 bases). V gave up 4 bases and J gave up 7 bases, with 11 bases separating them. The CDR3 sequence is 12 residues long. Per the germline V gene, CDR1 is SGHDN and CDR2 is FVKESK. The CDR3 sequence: CASSPQGGEQYF. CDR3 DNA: TGTGCCAGCAGCCCTCAGGGAGGTGAGCAGTACTTC.

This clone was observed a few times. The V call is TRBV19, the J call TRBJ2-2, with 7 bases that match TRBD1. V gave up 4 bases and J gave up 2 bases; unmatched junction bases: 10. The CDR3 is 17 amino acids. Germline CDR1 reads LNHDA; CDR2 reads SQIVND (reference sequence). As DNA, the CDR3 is TGTGCCAGTAGTACCCCGGGACAGCTATTTAACACCGGGGAGCTGTTTTTT. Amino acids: CASSTPGQLFNTGELFF.

The CDR3 here is CASSLGYLAKNIQYF. In nucleotides, the CDR3 is TGTGCCAGCAGCTTAGGCTATCTAGCCAAAAACATTCAGTACTTC. The chain carries TRBV11-2 and TRBJ2-4; D is ambiguous. The CDR3 has 15 residues. Germline V lookup: CDR1 SGHAT, CDR2 FQNNGV. V lost 1 base and J lost 0, with 7 bases in between.

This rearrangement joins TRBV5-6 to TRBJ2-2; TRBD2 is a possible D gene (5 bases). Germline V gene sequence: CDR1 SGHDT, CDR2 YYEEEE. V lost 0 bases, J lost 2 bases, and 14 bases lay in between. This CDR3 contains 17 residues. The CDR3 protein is CASSLGAWRVNTGELFF. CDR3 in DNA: TGTGCCAGCAGCTTGGGAGCTTGGCGGGTCAACACCGGGGAGCTGTTTTTT.

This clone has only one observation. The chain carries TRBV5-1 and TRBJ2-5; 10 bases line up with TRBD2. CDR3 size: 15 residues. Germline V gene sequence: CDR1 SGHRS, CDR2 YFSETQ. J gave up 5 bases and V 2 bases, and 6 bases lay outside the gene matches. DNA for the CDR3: TGCGCCAGCAGCTTCTCTAGCGGGAGAGGGGAGACCCAGTACTTC. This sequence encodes CASSFSSGRGETQYF.

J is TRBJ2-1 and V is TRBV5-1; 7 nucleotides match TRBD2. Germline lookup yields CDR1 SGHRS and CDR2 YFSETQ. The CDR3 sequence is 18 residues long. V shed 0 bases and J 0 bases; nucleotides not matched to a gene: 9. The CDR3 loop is CASSLAGAGERSYNEQFF. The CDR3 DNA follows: TGCGCCAGCAGCTTGGCCGGGGCGGGGGAGCGCTCCTACAATGAGCAGTTCTTC.

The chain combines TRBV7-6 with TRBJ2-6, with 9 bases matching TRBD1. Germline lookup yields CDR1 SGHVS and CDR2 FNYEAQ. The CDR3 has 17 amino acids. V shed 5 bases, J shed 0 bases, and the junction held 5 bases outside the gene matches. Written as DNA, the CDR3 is TGTGCCAGCAGCCCTAACAGGGGGCTCTCTGGGGCCAACGTCCTGACTTTC. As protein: CASSPNRGLSGANVLTF.

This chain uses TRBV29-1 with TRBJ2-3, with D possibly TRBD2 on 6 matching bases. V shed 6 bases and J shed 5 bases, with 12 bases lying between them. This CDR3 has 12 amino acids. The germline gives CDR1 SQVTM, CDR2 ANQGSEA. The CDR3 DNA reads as TGCAGCGTCCACGACGGGAGAGATACGCAGTATTTT. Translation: CSVHDGRDTQYF.

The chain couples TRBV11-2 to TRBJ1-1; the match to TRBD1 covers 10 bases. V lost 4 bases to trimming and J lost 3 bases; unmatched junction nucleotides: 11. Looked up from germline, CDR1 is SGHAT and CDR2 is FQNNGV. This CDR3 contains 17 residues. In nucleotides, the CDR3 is TGTGCCAGCAGCTCTTACCTCGTGACAGGGGGCCACACTGAAGCTTTCTTT. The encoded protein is CASSSYLVTGGHTEAFF.

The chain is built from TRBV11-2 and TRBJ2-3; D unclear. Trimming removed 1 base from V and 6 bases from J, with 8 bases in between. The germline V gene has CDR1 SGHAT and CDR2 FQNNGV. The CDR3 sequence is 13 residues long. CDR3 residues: CASSLASNDTQYF. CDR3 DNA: TGTGCCAGCAGCTTAGCTAGTAACGATACGCAGTATTTT.

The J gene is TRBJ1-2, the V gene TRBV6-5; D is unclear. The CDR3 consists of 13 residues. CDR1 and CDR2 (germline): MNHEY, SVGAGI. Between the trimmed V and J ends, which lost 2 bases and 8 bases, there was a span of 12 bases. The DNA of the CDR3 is TGTGCCAGCAGTTACACCGGGAGGAACGGCTACACCTTC. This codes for CASSYTGRNGYTF.

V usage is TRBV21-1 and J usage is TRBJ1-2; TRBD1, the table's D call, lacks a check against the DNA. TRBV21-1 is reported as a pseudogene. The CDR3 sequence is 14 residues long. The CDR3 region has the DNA TGTGCCAGCAGGAAAGTCGCGGACAGGGATGGCTACACCTTC. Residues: CASRKVADRDGYTF.

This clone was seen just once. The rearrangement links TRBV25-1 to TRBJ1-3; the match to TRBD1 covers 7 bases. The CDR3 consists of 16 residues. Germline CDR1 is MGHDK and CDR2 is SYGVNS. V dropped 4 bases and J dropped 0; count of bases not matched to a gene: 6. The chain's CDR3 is CASSGAWDSSGNTIYF. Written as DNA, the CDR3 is TGTGCCAGCAGTGGGGCTTGGGACAGCTCTGGAAACACCATATATTTT.

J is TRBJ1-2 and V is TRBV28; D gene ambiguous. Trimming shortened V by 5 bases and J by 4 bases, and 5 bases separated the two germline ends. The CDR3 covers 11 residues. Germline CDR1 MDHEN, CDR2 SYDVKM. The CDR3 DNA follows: TGTGCCAGCAGTCGGGGCTATGGCTACACCTTC. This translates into CASSRGYGYTF.